This T cell receptor (beta chain) was identified during a study of siplizumab effects on memory and regulatory T cells. Study-wide background: The authors ran mixed lymphocyte reactions in pairs, with siplizumab at approximately 1 ug/mL or without drug.

Some clones are missing from TCRdb's copy, which holds only in-frame ones; the method was immunoSEQ multiplex PCR. The sample holds about 20,000 clones, around 42% seen once. Kept together in coculture, the mixed lymphocyte reaction cells spent less than 7 days at 37°C. Study-level results: Roughly 80-96% of proliferating clones (CD4+ or CD8+) could not be assigned a naive or memory phenotype.

About this clone: Its antigen is still unknown.

This receptor was obtained from a human donor in good health; the cells came from an allogeneic mixed lymphocyte reaction. Sequenced: CFSE-low (dividing) CD4+ T cells sorted from an allogeneic mixed lymphocyte reaction.

CDR3 coding DNA: TGTGCCAGCAGCTTAGTGGCCGGGACTAGAAATGAGCAGTTCTTC. This sequence encodes CASSLVAGTRNEQFF. J is TRBJ2-1 and V is TRBV7-3, with 8 bases that match TRBD2. With 2 bases clipped from V and 7 bases from J, the junction kept 7 bases outside the gene matches. The CDR3 contains 15 residues. Germline CDR1 SGHTA, CDR2 FQGTGA.